What follows describes a single TCR beta chain. This entry is derived from a study of blood T cell repertoires in COVID-19. Study in general: Sites in the United States, Italy and Spain provided acute and convalescent COVID-19 samples. Sample material is recorded as cDNA or gDNA derived from T cells, B-cell-depleted T cells, or PBMCs.

Germline V gene data show CDR1 as SGHRS and CDR2 as YFSETQ. The V and J ends lost 5 bases and 11 bases, in that order; junction bases with no gene match: 15. The CDR3 contains 14 residues. Original processing notes: From reference gene primer amplification, estimates of nucleated cell counts were derived. Generated by immunoSEQ multiplex PCR, the TCRdb table keeps only in-frame clones and is missing some. The V and J calls and clone size come from that table; D and trimming were worked out from the DNA. Of about 180,000 clones listed, approximately 87% are singletons. This chain uses TRBV5-1 with TRBJ1-2; 7 nucleotides align to TRBD1. The receptor comes from a man in his sixties or seventies with active or convalescent COVID-19. The sequenced sample consisted of peripheral blood. The CDR3 region is CASSSSGTAAGYTF. CDR3 in DNA: TGCGCCAGCAGTTCCTCCGGGACAGCGGCTGGGTACACCTTC. Full variable domain (outside the CDR3, taken from reference TRBV5-1 and TRBJ1-2): KAGVTQTPRYLIKTRGQQVTLSCSPISGHRSVSWYQQTPGQGLQFLFEYFSETQRNKGNFPGRFSGRQFSNSRSEMNVSTLELGDSALYLCASSSSGTAAGYTFGSGTRLTVV.